This is a list of T cell receptor beta chains from one sample in a study of T cell repertoires in cytomegalovirus infection. TCRdb re-analysed the reads in MiXCR, keeping a single row per CDR3 protein. The sample contains around 290,000 distinct CDR3 sequences, about 25% of which appear only once. Material: PBMCs. Source of these receptors: a human donor in good health (CMV status not recorded). Some clones in this sample may be carry-over from other donors' samples. CDR3s include the opening cysteine and the closing phenylalanine or tryptophan. The D gene is left open where the match is weak. For some rows the clone size is stated as once, few or many, or as a class when expanded; others skip it.

V: TRBV11-3
size: many
D: TRBD1
J: TRBJ2-7
CDR3: CASSKGQSYEQYF
DNA: TGTGCCAGCAGCAAGGGACAGTCCTACGAGCAGTACTTC

V: TRBV19
size: few
D: .
J: TRBJ1-5
CDR3: CASSIEWSRDGQPQHF
DNA: TGTGCCAGTAGTATAGAGTGGAGCAGGGACGGACAGCCCCAGCATTTT

V: TRBV28
size: .
D: .
J: TRBJ2-5
CDR3: CASSFGRTPTETQYF
DNA: TGTGCCAGCAGTTTCGGACGCACCCCAACAGAGACCCAGTACTTC

V: TRBV7-8
size: many
D: .
J: TRBJ1-5
CDR3: CASSLVVSGQPQHF
DNA: TGTGCCAGCAGCTTAGTTGTGAGTGGTCAGCCCCAGCATTTT

V: TRBV2
size: .
D: .
J: TRBJ1-5
CDR3: CASSPPDLYSNQPQHF
DNA: TGTGCCAGCAGTCCTCCAGACTTATATAGCAATCAGCCCCAGCATTTT

V: TRBV6-1
size: few
D: TRBD2
J: TRBJ2-1
CDR3: CASRGTSGTNYNEQFF
DNA: TGTGCCAGCAGGGGGACTAGCGGGACGAACTACAATGAGCAGTTCTTC

V: TRBV12-3/TRBV12-4
size: few
D: .
J: TRBJ1-1
CDR3: CASTPGRAGEAFF
DNA: TGTGCCAGCACCCCCGGCAGGGCTGGTGAAGCTTTCTTT

V: TRBV3-1
size: .
D: .
J: TRBJ2-5
CDR3: CASSQLGAGQETQYF
DNA: TGTGCCAGCAGCCAATTGGGAGCCGGGCAAGAGACCCAGTACTTC

V: TRBV28
size: .
D: TRBD1
J: TRBJ1-5
CDR3: CASSPPGQAPWPQHF
DNA: TGTGCCAGCAGTCCCCCGGGACAGGCACCTTGGCCCCAGCATTTT

V: TRBV20-1
size: .
D: TRBD1
J: TRBJ1-5
CDR3: CSTDRASYSNQPQHF
DNA: TGCAGTACCGACAGGGCGAGTTATAGCAATCAGCCCCAGCATTTT

V: TRBV7-2
size: few
D: TRBD2
J: TRBJ2-5
CDR3: CASSLDSLAGLQETQYF
DNA: TGTGCCAGCAGCTTAGATTCGCTAGCGGGCCTCCAAGAGACCCAGTACTTC

V: TRBV12-3/TRBV12-4
size: many
D: .
J: TRBJ2-5
CDR3: CASSLERAETQYF
DNA: TGTGCCAGCAGTTTAGAAAGGGCGGAGACCCAGTACTTC

V: TRBV7-2
size: many
D: TRBD1
J: TRBJ2-5
CDR3: CASGRGFQETQYF
DNA: TGTGCATCGGGCAGGGGGTTCCAAGAGACCCAGTACTTC

V: TRBV5-6
size: many
D: TRBD1
J: TRBJ2-5
CDR3: CASSLGTGVFETQYF
DNA: TGTGCCAGCAGCTTGGGGACAGGGGTATTCGAGACCCAGTACTTC

V: TRBV6-1
size: .
D: TRBD2
J: TRBJ2-1
CDR3: CASRPGGTSGNYEQFF
DNA: TGTGCCAGCAGGCCCGGGGGGACTAGCGGGAACTATGAGCAGTTCTTC

V: TRBV28
size: few
D: .
J: TRBJ2-2
CDR3: CASSLHPAGELFF
DNA: TGTGCCAGCAGTTTACATCCCGCCGGGGAGCTGTTTTTT

V: TRBV28
size: few
D: .
J: TRBJ2-7
CDR3: CASSLIGGEQYF
DNA: TGTGCCAGCAGTTTAATCGGGGGCGAGCAGTACTTC

V: TRBV28
size: .
D: TRBD1
J: TRBJ2-3
CDR3: CASSRLDRVGTDTQYF
DNA: TGTGCCAGCAGCCGCCTCGACAGGGTGGGGACAGATACGCAGTATTTT

V: TRBV12-3/TRBV12-4
size: .
D: .
J: TRBJ1-1
CDR3: CASSSTGQNTEAFF
DNA: TGTGCCAGCAGTTCGACGGGACAGAACACTGAAGCTTTCTTT

V: TRBV20-1
size: few
D: .
J: TRBJ1-5
CDR3: CSAKGGNQPQHF
DNA: TGCAGTGCGAAGGGGGGCAATCAGCCCCAGCATTTT